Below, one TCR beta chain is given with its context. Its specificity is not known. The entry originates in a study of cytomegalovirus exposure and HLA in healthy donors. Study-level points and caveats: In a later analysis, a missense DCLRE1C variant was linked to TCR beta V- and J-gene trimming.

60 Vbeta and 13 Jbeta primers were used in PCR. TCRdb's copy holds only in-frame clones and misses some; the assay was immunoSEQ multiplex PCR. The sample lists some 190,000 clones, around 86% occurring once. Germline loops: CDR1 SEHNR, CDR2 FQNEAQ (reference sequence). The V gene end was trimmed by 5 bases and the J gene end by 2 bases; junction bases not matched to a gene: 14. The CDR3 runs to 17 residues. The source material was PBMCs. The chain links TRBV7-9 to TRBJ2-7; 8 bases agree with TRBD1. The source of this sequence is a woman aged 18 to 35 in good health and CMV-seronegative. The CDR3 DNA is TGTGCCAGCAGCGCCCAACTAGGGACAGGCGAGCCCTACGAGCAGTACTTC. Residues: CASSAQLGTGEPYEQYF. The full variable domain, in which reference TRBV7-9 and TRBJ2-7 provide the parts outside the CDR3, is DTGVSQNPRHKITKRGQNVTFRCDPISEHNRLYWYRQTLGQGPEFLTYFQNEAQLEKSRLLSDRFSAERPKGSFSTLEIQRTEQGDSAMYLCASSAQLGTGEPYEQYFGPGTRLTVT.